Sequencing of this T cell receptor (beta chain) was carried out in a study of Ad26.COV2.S vaccination and SARS-CoV-2 variants. Study-wide results and caveats: Reported findings describe substantial breadth in spike-specific CD8+ and CD4+ T cell responses following vaccination.

To note about this clone: Its antigen is unknown.

Specified treatment: over 15 received Ad26.COV2.S at low or high dose, single or two shots; a few received placebo; per-sample allocation not given. The study sampled participants on day 63 after the first vaccine or placebo injection. The method was immunoSEQ multiplex PCR; TCRdb's version includes in-frame clones alone and lacks a portion of them. The data contain around 500,000 clones, 89% of them seen just once; the ten biggest clones take up 1.5% to 2%. This TCR was recovered from a person aged 18-65 years who received the Ad26.COV2.S COVID-19 vaccine or a placebo. This specimen was peripheral blood, taken in a trial of Ad26.COV2.S vaccine versus placebo.

The CDR3 protein is CATSEGRTETYEQYF. The CDR3 region has the DNA TGTGCCACCAGCGAAGGACGGACAGAGACCTACGAGCAGTACTTC. The rearrangement links TRBV15 to TRBJ2-7; D perhaps matches TRBD1 (6 bases). This CDR3 has 15 residues. V dropped 5 bases and J dropped 2 bases, with 16 bases sitting between them. Per the germline V gene, CDR1 is LNHNV and CDR2 is YYDKDF (reference sequence).